What follows are 25 T cell receptor beta chains derived from one specimen sequenced in a study of Graves' ophthalmopathy and Graves' hyperthyroidism. Amplification of the TCR beta CDR3 regions used RNA transcripts (as template). Second-round multiplex PCR came after a first-round RT-PCR that employed HTBI primers. MiXCR, applied by TCRdb to the multiplex PCR reads, yields one record per CDR3 protein. This table has under 400,000 distinct CDR3 sequences, roughly 16% appearing once. Sequencing was carried out using peripheral blood. The receptor set was obtained from an adult man with Graves' ophthalmopathy.

This clonotype was detected ten times or more. The chain recombines TRBV5-1 with TRBJ2-7; TRBD1 agrees at 9 bases. Germline CDR1 reads SGHRS; CDR2 reads YFSETQ. The CDR3 is 14 residues long. Trimming took 4 bases from V and 4 from J; bases not matched to a gene: 6. CDR3 nucleotide sequence: TGCGCCAGCAGCCGAACAGGGGGCTTTTACGAGCAGTACTTC. This codes for CASSRTGGFYEQYF.

This clonotype was recorded at least ten times. The V gene is TRBV4-2, the J gene TRBJ1-1, with TRBD1 matching over 8 bases. Germline V gene sequence: CDR1 LGHNA, CDR2 YNFKEQ. The CDR3 extends over 15 amino acids. With V trimmed by 5 bases and J by 3 bases, 8 bases remained unmatched. The CDR3 sequence: CASSGRQGKDTEAFF. In nucleotides, the CDR3 is TGTGCCAGCAGCGGAAGACAGGGGAAGGACACTGAAGCTTTCTTT.

This clonotype has at least ten counts. CDR3: CASSITGTTQETQYF. The CDR3 nucleotides read TGTGCCAGCAGCATAACCGGGACAACCCAAGAGACCCAGTACTTC. This chain joins TRBV11-2 and TRBJ2-5; a weak D match, TRBD1 (6 bases). Trimming stripped 5 bases from V and 1 base from J, with 14 bases between. CDR3 length: 15 residues. In germline, CDR1 is SGHAT, CDR2 FQNNGV.

This clonotype was detected many times. The genes are TRBV20-1 and TRBJ2-7; D tentatively fits TRBD1 or TRBD2 (5 bases each). From germline, CDR1 is DFQATT and CDR2 SNEGSKA (reference sequence). The CDR3 contains 13 residues. The V gene lost 3 bases and the J gene lost 6 bases, with 15 bases spanning the gap. CDR3 bases: TGCAGTGCTAGTAGAGGGAGAACAGGCGAGCAGTACTTC. Encoded protein: CSASRGRTGEQYF.

At least ten counts were recorded for this clonotype. The rearrangement joins TRBV20-1 to TRBJ2-7; 7 bases are shared with TRBD1. The V and J ends lost 1 base and 6 bases, in that order; junction bases with no gene match: 9. The CDR3 runs to 14 residues. Germline CDR1 and CDR2: DFQATT and SNEGSKA (reference sequence). The CDR3 region is CSARGDSGSIEQYF. In DNA form, the CDR3 reads TGCAGTGCTAGAGGGGACAGTGGGTCTATCGAGCAGTACTTC.

This clonotype was seen ten or more times. The chain employs TRBV12-3 or TRBV12-4 and TRBJ2-7, with TRBD1 matching 8 bases. Trimming took 7 bases from V and 2 from J; bases not matched to a gene: 7. The CDR3 has 14 amino acids. The CDR3 bases are TGTGCCAGCAAGGGGGACAGGCGCGCCTACGAGCAGTACTTC. It is translated as CASKGDRRAYEQYF.

This clonotype was detected many times. This chain links TRBV12-3 or TRBV12-4 with TRBJ2-5; 9 bases are shared with TRBD1. V lost 4 bases and J lost 4; bases outside the gene matches: 4. This CDR3 is built from 14 residues. The CDR3 region is CASSSTGGGETQYF. CDR3 in DNA: TGTGCCAGCAGTTCGACAGGGGGTGGAGAGACCCAGTACTTC.

This clonotype was recorded many times. The rearrangement links TRBV3-1 to TRBJ2-5, with D hard to call. This CDR3 region has 14 residues. Germline loops: CDR1 LGHDT, CDR2 YNNKEL (reference sequence). Trimming cost V 1 base and J 0 bases, with 6 bases left between them. CDR3 nucleotides: TGTGCCAGCAGCCAAGCTGGGTACCAAGAGACCCAGTACTTC. Translation: CASSQAGYQETQYF.

The rearrangement uses TRBV7-9 and TRBJ2-7; D call uncertain. The CDR3 consists of 13 residues. Trimming removed 6 bases from V and 3 bases from J, with 12 bases in between. Germline V gene sequence: CDR1 SEHNR, CDR2 FQNEAQ (reference sequence). For the CDR3, the DNA is TGTGCCAGCAGTAGTGGCTTTGACTACGAGCAGTACTTC. Protein product: CASSSGFDYEQYF.

In its sample, this clonotype was seen a few times. A clone one base away is much larger, so this may be a read error. The chain recombines TRBV5-1 with TRBJ1-3; tentatively, D is TRBD1 (6 bases). The germline CDR1 and CDR2 sequences are SGHRS and YFSETQ. The CDR3 loop spans 17 amino acids. The CDR3 DNA reads as TGCGCCAGCATCTTGGACAACCGGGACACCTCTGGAAACACCATATATTTT. Translating gives CASILDNRDTSGNTIYF.

This clonotype came up many times. The gene calls are TRBV7-8 and TRBJ1-3, with D possibly matching TRBD1 (5 bases). This CDR3 region has 13 residues. Germline assignment: CDR1 SGHVS and CDR2 FQNEAQ. Deletions cut 0 bases from V and 6 bases from J, with 6 bases between. The CDR3 here is CASSLAGTNTIYF. The CDR3 nucleotides read TGTGCCAGCAGCTTAGCAGGGACAAACACCATATATTTT.

This clonotype was counted many times. This sequence joins TRBV6-5 and TRBJ2-4, with D possibly called TRBD1 or TRBD2 (6 bases each). Germline V gene lookup returns CDR1 MNHEY and CDR2 SVGAGI. The ends were cut back, 0 bases at V and 9 bases at J, with 12 bases in the middle. This CDR3 spans 14 amino acids. In DNA form, the CDR3 reads TGTGCCAGCAGTTACTCGAGGGGGGTTGGCATTCAGTACTTC. This translates into CASSYSRGVGIQYF.

This clonotype was counted ten times or more. This chain joins TRBV12-3 or TRBV12-4 and TRBJ1-2; weak D call: TRBD1 (5 bases). The germline V and J ends were trimmed by 6 bases and 4 bases, with 18 bases remaining between them. There are 15 residues in the CDR3. CDR3 protein: CASSRGGATGYGYTF. CDR3 coding DNA: TGTGCCAGCAGCCGAGGTGGGGCTACGGGCTATGGCTACACCTTC.

This clonotype was seen a few times. This rearrangement joins TRBV12-3 or TRBV12-4 to TRBJ1-6; D uncertain. CDR3 length: 14 residues. The ends were cut back, 5 bases at V and 7 bases at J, with 12 bases in the middle. CDR3 in DNA: TGTGCCAGCAGTCTGACATTGGGGAATTCACCCCTCCACTTT. Amino acid sequence: CASSLTLGNSPLHF.

On this clonotype itself: A much bigger clone sits one base away, suggesting this may be a read error. The V and J genes are TRBV9 and TRBJ2-5, with D perhaps TRBD1 (5 bases). From germline, CDR1 is SGDLS and CDR2 YYNGEE. This CDR3 spans 13 amino acids. As DNA, the CDR3 is TGTGACAGCAGCGTGAGGACAATGGAGACCCAGTACTTC. It specifies CDSSVRTMETQYF.

This clonotype showed up many times. The chain uses TRBV19 and TRBJ1-1; the D gene is possibly TRBD1 (6 bases). Trimming shortened V by 2 bases and J by 4 bases, and 11 bases separated the two germline ends. The CDR3 is 14 amino acids. Germline V CDR1 and CDR2: LNHDA, SQIVND (reference sequence). The CDR3 region is CASSISGEFTEAFF. In DNA, the CDR3 is TGTGCCAGTAGTATATCAGGGGAGTTCACTGAAGCTTTCTTT.

This clonotype occurred many times. The rearrangement joins TRBV24-1 to TRBJ1-1; 8 bases are shared with TRBD1. The CDR3 is 15 amino acids. From germline, CDR1 is KGHDR and CDR2 SFDVKD. Trimming removed 6 bases from V and 5 bases from J; junction bases left unmatched: 10. For the CDR3, the DNA is TGTGCCACCAGTCCGTCGACAGGGGCAGGAACTGAAGCTTTCTTT. It yields the protein CATSPSTGAGTEAFF.

This clonotype showed up many times. V gene TRBV11-2 combines with J gene TRBJ2-7, with D maybe TRBD2 (5 bases). CDR3 size: 14 residues. Germline CDR1 SGHAT, CDR2 FQNNGV. Trimming stripped 1 base from V and 6 bases from J, with 13 bases between. The chain's CDR3 is CASSLVWTPSEQYF. The CDR3 DNA follows: TGTGCCAGCAGCTTAGTGTGGACTCCCTCCGAGCAGTACTTC.

This clonotype was counted only a few times. This sequence joins TRBV4-2 and TRBJ2-4, with TRBD2 matching over 8 bases. The CDR3 totals 17 residues. CDR1 and CDR2 from the germline V gene are LGHNA and YNFKEQ. V lost 0 bases and J lost 4; bases outside the gene matches: 8. The CDR3 DNA sequence: TGTGCCAGCAGCCAAGATACATCGGCTAGCGGGAAAAACATTCAGTACTTC. Its protein product is CASSQDTSASGKNIQYF.

V is TRBV20-1 and J is TRBJ1-5; D call uncertain. V was trimmed by 5 bases and J by 0 bases, leaving 11 bases between them. The CDR3 has 14 residues. Germline V gives CDR1 DFQATT, CDR2 SNEGSKA (reference sequence). The chain's CDR3 is CSALGKNSNQPQHF. For the CDR3, the DNA is TGCAGTGCTTTGGGCAAAAATAGCAATCAGCCCCAGCATTTT.

This clonotype was recorded a few times. The chain carries TRBV6-2 or TRBV6-3 and TRBJ2-7, with a tentative D call TRBD2 (7 bases). This CDR3 is 17 amino acids long. CDR1 and CDR2 (germline): MNHEY, SVGEGT. The V end was cut by 0 bases, the J end by 0 bases, with 15 bases between. CDR3 nucleotide sequence: TGTGCCAGCAGTTACTCGATTGCGGGGGCCCACTCCTACGAGCAGTACTTC. As protein: CASSYSIAGAHSYEQYF.

In its sample, this clonotype was seen many times. The chain links TRBV19 to TRBJ1-5; 7 bases agree with TRBD1. The CDR3 is made up of 15 amino acids. V lost 2 bases to trimming and J lost 3 bases; unmatched junction nucleotides: 4. Germline V gene data show CDR1 as LNHDA and CDR2 as SQIVND (reference sequence). The CDR3 DNA reads TGTGCCAGTAGTATAACGGGACAGAACAATCAGCCCCAGCATTTT. Its translation is CASSITGQNNQPQHF.

In its sample, this clonotype was seen many times. The J gene is TRBJ1-1, the V gene TRBV30, with D perhaps TRBD1 (5 bases). Per germline, CDR1 GTSNPN and CDR2 SVGIG (reference sequence). The CDR3 has 13 residues. V was trimmed by 4 bases and J by 5 bases, leaving 14 bases between them. The CDR3 DNA follows: TGTGCCTGGAAACGGGGGTTCGATACTGAAGCTTTCTTT. Translated, it gives CAWKRGFDTEAFF. Full variable domain (remainder filled in from reference TRBV30 and TRBJ1-1): SQTIHQWPATLVQPVGSPLSLECTVEGTSNPNLYWYRQAAGRGLQLLFYSVGIGQISSEVPQNLSASRPQDRQFILSSKKLLLSDSGFYLCAWKRGFDTEAFFGQGTRLTVV.

This clonotype was detected once. The chain links TRBV6-1 to TRBJ2-7; no clear D. The CDR3 spans 10 residues. Looked up from germline, CDR1 is MNHNS and CDR2 is SASEGT. V shed 5 bases and J shed 9 bases, with 8 bases lying between them. CDR3 amino acids: CASSLLRQYF. For the CDR3, the DNA is TGTGCCAGCAGTCTTCTTCGGCAGTACTTC.

This chain connects TRBV11-2 to TRBJ2-7; D call uncertain. Germline CDR1 reads SGHAT; CDR2 reads FQNNGV. Trimming shortened V by 2 bases and J by 6 bases, and 11 bases separated the two germline ends. This CDR3 is built from 13 residues. CDR3 DNA: TGTGCCAGCAGCTTATCGGCCCCACTCGAGCAGTACTTC. Translated, it gives CASSLSAPLEQYF.